A single sample is the source of the 20 T cell receptor beta chains below, sequenced in a study of CD8+ T cells in alopecia areata. After isolation, RNA underwent reverse transcription to generate cDNA as the sequencing template. Sequencing was performed with immunoSEQ multiplex PCR; in TCRdb, only in-frame clones are kept and a portion is missing. The sample yields approximately 89,000 clones, about 45% seen once. The sample comprised CD4+ T cells sorted from blood. These receptors all stem from a human donor with alopecia areata.

The rearrangement links TRBV4-2 to TRBJ1-2; D not resolved. The CDR3 runs 16 residues. V lost 2 bases, J lost 2 bases, and 15 bases lay in between. Germline-derived CDR1 and CDR2 are LGHNA and YNFKEQ. The CDR3 sequence: CASSQPGTPENYGYTF. For the CDR3, the DNA is TGTGCCAGCAGCCAACCCGGAACACCGGAGAACTATGGCTACACCTTC.

This clone was counted once. J is TRBJ1-6 and V is TRBV30; TRBD1 aligns across 7 bases. Germline lookup yields CDR1 GTSNPN and CDR2 SVGIG (reference sequence). V gave up 0 bases and J gave up 7 bases; unmatched junction bases: 3. This CDR3 contains 14 residues. The CDR3 protein is CAWSVRTGNSPLHF. CDR3 in DNA: TGTGCCTGGAGTGTTCGGACAGGAAATTCACCCCTCCACTTT.

This clone was counted a few times. The chain couples TRBV6-6 to TRBJ2-7; D unclear. This CDR3 contains 11 residues. Trimming removed 5 bases from V and 3 bases from J, with 5 bases in between. The germline CDR1 and CDR2 sequences are MNHNY and SVGAGI (reference sequence). The CDR3 coding sequence is TGTGCCAGCAGTCCAAACTACGAGCAGTACTTC. This encodes CASSPNYEQYF.

This sequence joins TRBV29-1 and TRBJ1-5; 8 bases line up with TRBD1. The V gene end was trimmed by 6 bases and the J gene end by 2 bases; junction bases not matched to a gene: 6. The CDR3 sequence is 14 residues long. CDR1 is SQVTM and CDR2 is ANQGSEA in the germline V gene. In DNA, the CDR3 is TGCAGCGTGGCTGGACAGGGAGGCAATCAGCCCCAGCATTTT. Protein: CSVAGQGGNQPQHF.

A few counts support this clone. The genes are TRBV28 and TRBJ2-7; weak D call: TRBD1 (6 bases). The CDR3 has 14 amino acids. Germline V CDR1 and CDR2: MDHEN, SYDVKM. V lost 3 bases and J 2 bases, leaving 11 bases between the germline ends. CDR3 DNA sequence: TGTGCCAGCAGTTTCCCAGGGGAGACCTACGAGCAGTACTTC. Protein sequence: CASSFPGETYEQYF.

This clone was observed a handful of times. The V and J genes are TRBV18 and TRBJ2-1; 9 nucleotides match TRBD2. The CDR3 is made up of 15 amino acids. The V and J ends lost 5 bases and 7 bases, in that order; junction bases with no gene match: 9. Looked up from germline, CDR1 is KGHSH and CDR2 is LQKENI. CDR3 region: CASSSLAGASNEQFF. The DNA for the CDR3 is TGTGCCAGCTCATCATTAGCGGGAGCCTCAAATGAGCAGTTCTTC.

The chain links TRBV29-1 to TRBJ1-1; D is undetermined. V lost 4 bases and J lost 5, with 14 bases in between. This CDR3 has 13 residues. CDR1 is SQVTM, CDR2 ANQGSEA, per germline. Here the CDR3 reads CSVVRRLQTEAFF. CDR3 DNA: TGCAGCGTTGTTCGGCGGCTACAGACTGAAGCTTTCTTT.

The V call is TRBV29-1, the J call TRBJ1-2; no clear D gene. The CDR3 is 14 amino acids. Per the germline V gene, CDR1 is SQVTM and CDR2 is ANQGSEA. V was cut by 2 bases and J by 4 bases, with 14 bases left in between. This chain's CDR3 is CSVERYEDGYGYTF. The CDR3 DNA sequence: TGCAGCGTTGAAAGATACGAGGACGGCTATGGCTACACCTTC.

This clone turned up a few times. DNA of the CDR3: TGTGCCAGCAGTGACTCACAGGGAAGGGGCGAGCAGTACTTC. It codes for CASSDSQGRGEQYF. V is TRBV25-1 and J is TRBJ2-7; D might be TRBD1 (6 bases). CDR1 and CDR2 (germline): MGHDK, SYGVNS. Trimming removed 3 bases from V and 6 bases from J, with 15 bases in between. CDR3 size: 14 residues.

This chain joins TRBV5-6 and TRBJ2-5; 8 positions match TRBD1. The ends lost 2 bases at V and 4 bases at J; junction bases unmatched: 1. The CDR3 consists of 13 residues. The germline V gene has CDR1 SGHDT and CDR2 YYEEEE. CDR3 nucleotide sequence: TGTGCCAGCAGCTTCGGACAGGGAGAGACCCAGTACTTC. This encodes CASSFGQGETQYF.

V and J are TRBV25-1 and TRBJ2-3; D ambiguous. The germline V and J ends were trimmed by 7 bases and 5 bases, with 10 bases remaining between them. Germline CDR1 and CDR2: MGHDK and SYGVNS. The CDR3 runs to 12 residues. CDR3: CASTTGQDTQYF. The CDR3 nucleotides read TGTGCCAGCACGACGGGTCAAGATACGCAGTATTTT.

This clone was counted once. The V and J genes are TRBV5-4 and TRBJ2-6; TRBD1 matches at 9 bases. Trimming cost V 4 bases and J 3 bases; bases outside gene matches: 8. The germline V gene encodes CDR1 SGHNT and CDR2 YYREEE (reference sequence). This CDR3 comprises 17 residues. The CDR3 nucleotides read TGTGCCAGCAGCCCGGGACAGGGAGGATTTGGGGCCAACGTCCTGACTTTC. Translated: CASSPGQGGFGANVLTF. Full variable domain (missing parts from reference TRBV5-4 and TRBJ2-6): ETGVTQSPTHLIKTRGQQVTLRCSSQSGHNTVSWYQQALGQGPQFIFQYYREEENGRGNFPPRFSGLQFPNYSSELNVNALELDDSALYLCASSPGQGGFGANVLTFGAGSRLTVL.

This clone has more than one count but fewer than ten. The genes are TRBV29-1 and TRBJ2-3, with D uncertain. CDR3 length: 13 residues. Germline CDR1 and CDR2: SQVTM and ANQGSEA. Trimming shortened V by 5 bases and J by 4 bases, and 13 bases separated the two germline ends. Here the CDR3 DNA reads TGCAGCGTTCCCCTAGTCGGGCCAGATACGCAGTATTTT. It is translated as CSVPLVGPDTQYF.

The J gene is TRBJ1-3, the V gene TRBV29-1; no firm D call. Deletions cut 4 bases from V and 3 bases from J, with 13 bases between. Germline CDR1 is SQVTM and CDR2 is ANQGSEA. The length of the CDR3 is 14 residues. CDR3 nucleotide sequence: TGCAGCGTTGTGGTCCAAGAAGGTGGAAACACCATATATTTT. It encodes CSVVVQEGGNTIYF.

The CDR3 loop is CASTWRGANVLTF. DNA for the CDR3: TGTGCCAGCACCTGGCGGGGGGCCAACGTCCTGACTTTC. The chain recombines TRBV6-5 with TRBJ2-6; D remains unclear. CDR3 length equals 13 residues. CDR1 is MNHEY and CDR2 is SVGAGI in the germline V gene. Trimming cost V 7 bases and J 4 bases, with 8 bases left between them.

V usage is TRBV30 and J usage is TRBJ1-5, with 8 positions matching TRBD1. The germline gives CDR1 GTSNPN, CDR2 SVGIG (reference sequence). This CDR3 has 13 residues. The V segment lost 5 bases and the J segment 4 bases; nucleotides outside the gene matches: 4. CDR3 residues: CAWDRGGNQPQHF. CDR3 bases: TGTGCCTGGGACAGGGGAGGTAATCAGCCCCAGCATTTT. Full variable domain (rest looked up from reference TRBV30 and TRBJ1-5): SQTIHQWPATLVQPVGSPLSLECTVEGTSNPNLYWYRQAAGRGLQLLFYSVGIGQISSEVPQNLSASRPQDRQFILSSKKLLLSDSGFYLCAWDRGGNQPQHFGDGTRLSIL.

The rearrangement uses TRBV4-1 and TRBJ2-3; TRBD2 might be the D (6 bases). Germline V gene sequence: CDR1 MGHRA, CDR2 YSYEKL. Trimming took off 1 base at V and 6 bases at J, with 14 bases between the two ends. This CDR3 has 15 residues. The CDR3 DNA reads TGCGCCAGCAGCCAAGCCCTCGGGAGTTTGGATACGCAGTATTTT. Its translation: CASSQALGSLDTQYF.

This clone was seen a few times. J is TRBJ1-2 and V is TRBV30; 7 bases fit TRBD1. The CDR3 sequence is 12 residues long. The V gene end was trimmed by 2 bases and the J gene end by 6 bases; junction bases not matched to a gene: 3. The germline V gene has CDR1 GTSNPN and CDR2 SVGIG (reference sequence). The CDR3 sequence: CAWSWQGDGYTF. CDR3 coding DNA: TGTGCCTGGAGTTGGCAGGGGGATGGCTACACCTTC.

The rearrangement uses TRBV7-9 and TRBJ1-1; D remains ambiguous. CDR1 SEHNR and CDR2 FQNEAQ come from the germline V gene (reference sequence). This CDR3 contains 11 residues. The V gene lost 3 bases and the J gene lost 8 bases, with 7 bases spanning the gap. The CDR3 sequence: CASSLGVEAFF. The CDR3 DNA sequence: TGTGCCAGCAGCTTGGGAGTCGAAGCTTTCTTT.

This clone was detected a few times. The V gene is TRBV28, the J gene TRBJ2-7; D is perhaps TRBD2 (5 bases). The V gene lost 3 bases and the J gene lost 3 bases, with 18 bases spanning the gap. This CDR3 has 16 amino acids. Germline CDR1 is MDHEN and CDR2 is SYDVKM. The CDR3 loop reads CASSFRWGEADYEQYF. Here the CDR3 DNA reads TGTGCCAGCAGTTTCAGATGGGGAGAGGCCGACTACGAGCAGTACTTC.